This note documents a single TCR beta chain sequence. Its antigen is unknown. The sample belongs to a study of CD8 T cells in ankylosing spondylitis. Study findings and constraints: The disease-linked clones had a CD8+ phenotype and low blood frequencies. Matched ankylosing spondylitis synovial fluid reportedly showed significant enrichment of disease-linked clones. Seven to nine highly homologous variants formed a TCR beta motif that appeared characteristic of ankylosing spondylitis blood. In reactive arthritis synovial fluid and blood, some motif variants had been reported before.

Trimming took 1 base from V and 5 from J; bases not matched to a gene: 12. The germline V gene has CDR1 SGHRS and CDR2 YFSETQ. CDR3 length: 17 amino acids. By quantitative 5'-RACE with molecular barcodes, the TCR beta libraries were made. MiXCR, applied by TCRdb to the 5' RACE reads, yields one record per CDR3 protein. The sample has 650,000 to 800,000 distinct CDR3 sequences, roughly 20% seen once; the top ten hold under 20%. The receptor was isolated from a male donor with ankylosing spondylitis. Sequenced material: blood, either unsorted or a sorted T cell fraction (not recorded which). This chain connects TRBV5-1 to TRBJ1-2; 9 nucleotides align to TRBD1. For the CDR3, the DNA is TGCGCCAGCAGCTTGAAGGACAGGGGAGGGGGACGGTATGGCTACACCTTC. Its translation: CASSLKDRGGGRYGYTF.